This T cell receptor (beta chain) emerged from a study of blood T cell repertoires in COVID-19. About the study: From the United States, Italy and Spain came samples of acute and convalescent COVID-19. In each case, the material was cDNA or gDNA derived from T cells, B-cell-depleted T cells, or PBMCs.

In the original workflow: For nucleated cells, counts were estimated from reference gene primer amplification. Sequenced by immunoSEQ multiplex PCR; TCRdb stores in-frame clones only, minus some. D and trimming come from the DNA, and the V and J calls and clone size come from that table. The table has 30,000 to 40,000 clones, about 85% seen once. The CDR3 runs 15 residues. Trimming pared 4 bases from V and 7 bases from J, leaving 20 bases between. Germline-derived CDR1 and CDR2 are SGHRS and YFSETQ. This chain connects TRBV5-1 to TRBJ1-2, with D perhaps TRBD1 (6 bases). The clonotype originates from a man aged 50 to 60 with active or convalescent COVID-19. The source material was peripheral blood. In nucleotides, the CDR3 is TGCGCCAGCAGCCCGATGGCGGGGGGCGCAGGTGGCTACACCTTC. It translates to CASSPMAGGAGGYTF.